This TCR beta chain was recorded in a study of blood T cell repertoires in COVID-19. The wider study: Whether acute or convalescent, the COVID-19 samples came from the United States, Italy and Spain.

In the authors' workflow: Reference gene primer amplification yielded estimated nucleated cell counts. Assay: immunoSEQ multiplex PCR; the TCRdb copy retains only in-frame clones and omits some. V, J and clone size were drawn from that table, and D and trimming were deduced from the DNA. The table records approximately 260,000 clones, roughly 90% of them present only once. V lost 5 bases to trimming and J lost 1 base, with 8 bases between them. This CDR3 is built from 13 residues. In terms of age and location, participants ranged from roughly 18 to 95 years and lived in about two dozen US areas. Which cohort a participant joined came from the clinical history participants gave.

The sequenced sample consisted of PBMCs or T cells enriched from blood (not recorded which). The sequence came from a woman between 25 and 40 years old with acute COVID-19. The rearrangement links TRBV12-3 or TRBV12-4 to TRBJ1-2; D remains ambiguous. The CDR3 sequence: CASSPTGNYGYTF. The CDR3 nucleotides read TGTGCCAGCAGTCCAACGGGTAACTATGGCTACACCTTC.